The 22 T cell receptor beta chains reported below all come from one sample, sequenced in a study of T cells in Graves' hyperthyroidism and ophthalmopathy (dated by TCRdb to the late 2010s). Library prep was done by multiplex PCR. This sample was sequenced with an Illumina HiSeq 2000. TCR beta CDR3 regions were amplified from RNA transcripts. For the first round of RT-PCR on the TCR CDR3, the HTBI primer set was used together with the Qiagen OneStep RT-PCR kit. The public sequencing data were trimmed at Q25 with fastp and processed into clonotypes with MiXCR by TCRdb, which kept only in-frame beta chains. Under each unique CDR3 protein, matching rows form one entry showing the most common genes and DNA. The sample table contains around 540,000 distinct CDR3 sequences; only one count was recorded for 35% to 55% of them. The ten largest clones add up to 8% to 8.5% of the sample. Sequencing was carried out using peripheral blood or thyroid tissue (not recorded which). The receptors were sampled from a woman between 18 and 29 years old with Graves' hyperthyroidism. Donor details come from another sample of the same person, matched by shared clones.

With respect to this clonotype: The junction shows a germline mismatch at one end, possibly a read error. The V and J genes are TRBV6-5 and TRBJ1-6; maybe TRBD1 (5 bases). CDR1 MNHEY and CDR2 SVGAGI come from the germline V gene. The CDR3 is 16 amino acids. CDR3 DNA: TGTGCCAGCAGTTATGTGGGGACGGAGGACAATTCACCCCTCCGCTTT. It translates to CASSYVGTEDNSPLRF.

This clonotype has just a few counts. This chain uses TRBV20-1 with TRBJ2-7, with 9 bases that match TRBD2. This CDR3 contains 17 residues. Germline CDR1 is DFQATT and CDR2 is SNEGSKA (reference sequence). After removal of 0 bases from V and 5 bases from J, the junction contained 14 bases not matched to a gene. CDR3 nucleotides: TGCAGTGCTAGAGATTGGTACCTAGCGGGATTTGGCGACGAGCAGTACTTC. Amino acids: CSARDWYLAGFGDEQYF.

Note on this clonotype: One end of the junction does not line up with germline, which may come from a read error. The chain is built from TRBV2 and TRBJ2-7; TRBD2 agrees at 7 bases. This CDR3 is built from 17 residues. Germline V gene sequence: CDR1 SNHLY, CDR2 FYNNEI. The CDR3 region has the DNA TGTGCCAGCAGCCAAGACCCTAGGGAGGGTTCGGCCTACGAGCAATACTTC. Residues: CASSQDPREGSAYEQYF.

This clonotype was observed a single time. In this CDR3 the conserved last residue, phenylalanine or tryptophan, is missing, so a read error is likely. Because the CDR3's place on the DNA is in doubt, the DNA is left out and the CDR3 is given as listed by TCRdb. CDR3: CSARAGSNY. This chain uses TRBV20-1 with TRBJ1-4; the tabulated D call, TRBD1, remains unverified against the DNA. The CDR3 adds up to 9 amino acids, both ends counted. CDR1 and CDR2 (germline): DFQATT, SNEGSKA (reference sequence).

The CDR3 bases are TGTGCCACCAGTGATGGGACAGAAAGCACAGATACGCAGTATTTT. Translated, it gives CATSDGTESTDTQYF. The chain links TRBV24-1 to TRBJ2-3; 7 positions agree with TRBD1. CDR1 is KGHDR, CDR2 SFDVKD, per germline. This CDR3 has 15 amino acids. The V gene end was trimmed by 3 bases and the J gene end by 0 bases; junction bases not matched to a gene: 2.

The J gene is TRBJ2-7, the V gene TRBV7-9; 8 bases line up with TRBD2. From germline, CDR1 is SEHNR and CDR2 FQNEAQ (reference sequence). This CDR3 has 14 amino acids. The J segment lost 0 bases and the V segment lost 6 bases, leaving 4 bases of the junction unmatched. The CDR3 protein is CASSYGTSSYEQYF. DNA of the CDR3: TGTGCCAGCAGTTACGGGACTAGCTCCTACGAGCAGTACTTC.

The V and J genes are TRBV25-1 and TRBJ2-7; possibly TRBD1 for D (6 bases). With the DNA end fitting TRBJ2-1 better, the J assignment may be wrong. The CDR3 has 13 amino acids. The germline CDR1 and CDR2 sequences are MGHDK and SYGVNS. The CDR3 region has the DNA TGTGCCAGCACCGCGGACAGCTACAATGAGCAGTTCTTC. This encodes CASTADSYNEQFF.

The table lists this clonotype with many counts. The gene calls are TRBV2 and TRBJ1-2, with 9 bases fitting TRBD1. Per germline, CDR1 SNHLY and CDR2 FYNNEI. V gave up 6 bases and J gave up 1 base; unmatched junction bases: 3. The CDR3 contains 14 residues. The CDR3 DNA sequence: TGTGCCAGCAGCCAGGACAGGGGTAACTATGGCTACACCTTC. It specifies CASSQDRGNYGYTF.

At least ten counts were recorded for this clonotype. The chain carries TRBV24-1 and TRBJ2-2; TRBD2 might be the D (6 bases). The germline CDR1 and CDR2 sequences are KGHDR and SFDVKD. V gave up 0 bases and J gave up 2 bases, with 6 bases separating them. This CDR3 has 15 residues. CDR3 nucleotide sequence: TGTGCCACCAGTGATTTGACTAGCAACACCGGGGAGCTGTTTTTT. Amino acids: CATSDLTSNTGELFF.

The CDR3 region is CASSLGLAGVWHEQYF. The CDR3 DNA follows: TGTGCCAGCAGTTTGGGACTAGCGGGAGTTTGGCACGAGCAGTACTTC. The rearrangement joins TRBV12-3 or TRBV12-4 to TRBJ2-7; 14 positions agree with TRBD2. The CDR3 consists of 16 residues. V lost 3 bases, J lost 5 bases, and 6 bases stayed unmatched.

This clonotype was found many times. This sequence joins TRBV29-1 and TRBJ2-5; TRBD2 aligns across 11 bases. Trimming took 3 bases from V and 1 from J; bases not matched to a gene: 1. Germline values: CDR1 SQVTM, CDR2 ANQGSEA. This CDR3 region has 14 residues. The CDR3 region has the DNA TGCAGCGTTGAGCTAGCGGGAGGCCAAGAGACCCAGTACTTC. Protein: CSVELAGGQETQYF.

This clonotype was seen many times. The rearrangement uses TRBV2 and TRBJ1-5, with D uncertain. The germline gives CDR1 SNHLY, CDR2 FYNNEI. Trimming removed 5 bases from V and 6 bases from J, with 11 bases in between. CDR3 length: 13 residues. CDR3 bases: TGTGCCAGCAGTAAGGAGACGGGTCAGCCCCAGCATTTT. Encoded protein: CASSKETGQPQHF.

A few counts support this clonotype. The rearrangement uses TRBV2 and TRBJ1-5; no clear D gene. The germline CDR1 and CDR2 sequences are SNHLY and FYNNEI. Trimming left V 5 bases short and J 0 bases short, with 11 bases between. The CDR3 has 15 residues. DNA for the CDR3: TGTGCCAGCAGTTACACCGGGGATAGCAATCAGCCCCAGCATTTT. Translating gives CASSYTGDSNQPQHF.

In this sample, this clonotype turned up many times. The chain employs TRBV7-9 and TRBJ1-4; D may be TRBD1 (5 bases). The germline V gene has CDR1 SEHNR and CDR2 FQNEAQ (reference sequence). The CDR3 extends over 12 amino acids. V was pared by 4 bases and J by 8 bases, with 8 bases between. For the CDR3, the DNA is TGTGCCAGCAGCTCCCGGGACGAAAAACTGTTTTTT. Translation gives CASSSRDEKLFF.

The chain employs TRBV29-1 and TRBJ1-2; D possibly corresponds to TRBD1 (5 bases). The CDR3 spans 11 residues. CDR1 and CDR2 from the germline V gene are SQVTM and ANQGSEA. V shed 4 bases and J shed 7 bases, with 10 bases lying between them. The CDR3, as DNA: TGCAGCGTTGGACCGGGGCCTGGCTACACCTTC. As protein: CSVGPGPGYTF. Looking up the rest from reference TRBV29-1 and TRBJ1-2 gives the full variable domain: SAVISQKPSRDICQRGTSLTIQCQVDSQVTMMFWYRQQPGQSLTLIATANQGSEATYESGFVIDKFPISRPNLTFSTLTVSNMSPEDSSIYLCSVGPGPGYTFGSGTRLTVV.

The chain couples TRBV5-8 to TRBJ2-7, with D possibly being TRBD1 (5 bases). The CDR3 loop spans 15 amino acids. Germline V gene sequence: CDR1 SGHTS, CDR2 YDEGEE. Trimming stripped 0 bases from V and 2 bases from J, with 12 bases between. The CDR3 bases are TGTGCCAGCAGCTTGGGGCAGGGTAGGGCCTACGAGCAGTACTTC. This sequence encodes CASSLGQGRAYEQYF.

The V and J genes are TRBV7-9 and TRBJ2-7, with 7 nucleotides matching TRBD1. The germline CDR1 and CDR2 sequences are SEHNR and FQNEAQ (reference sequence). This CDR3 spans 15 amino acids. V dropped 1 base and J dropped 2; count of bases not matched to a gene: 5. The CDR3 region is CASSLGSGGTYEQYF. CDR3 nucleotide sequence: TGTGCCAGCAGCTTAGGGTCAGGGGGTACCTACGAGCAGTACTTC.

The chain links TRBV6-2 or TRBV6-3 to TRBJ2-5; the D gene is possibly TRBD2 (5 bases). The germline V gene encodes CDR1 MNHEY and CDR2 SVGEGT. V lost 4 bases and J lost 5, with 14 bases in between. The CDR3 has 14 residues. In nucleotides, the CDR3 is TGTGCCAGCAGTTCCTTTTGGAGCGGCGAGACCCAGTACTTC. Translated: CASSSFWSGETQYF.

Many counts were recorded for this clonotype. The chain employs TRBV7-9 and TRBJ2-5, with D tentatively TRBD1 or TRBD2 (5 bases each). The CDR3 is 13 amino acids. Germline CDR1 is SEHNR and CDR2 is FQNEAQ (reference sequence). Trimming took 5 bases from V and 6 from J, leaving 13 bases between them. The CDR3 coding sequence is TGTGCCAGCAGCGTTACCGAGGGGAAGACCCAGTACTTC. Encoded protein: CASSVTEGKTQYF. Full variable domain (missing parts from reference TRBV7-9 and TRBJ2-5): DTGVSQNPRHKITKRGQNVTFRCDPISEHNRLYWYRQTLGQGPEFLTYFQNEAQLEKSRLLSDRFSAERPKGSFSTLEIQRTEQGDSAMYLCASSVTEGKTQYFGPGTRLLVL.

This clonotype was seen a single time. The chain couples TRBV12-3 or TRBV12-4 to TRBJ2-7; D may be TRBD2 (5 bases). This CDR3 has 14 residues. Trimming shortened V by 4 bases and J by 6 bases, and 16 bases separated the two germline ends. CDR3 amino acids: CASSSPDWIREQYF. CDR3 in DNA: TGTGCCAGCAGTTCGCCGGACTGGATTCGCGAGCAGTACTTC.

Only one count was recorded for this clonotype. The CDR3 nucleotides read TGTGCCAGCAGTACCTACAGGGGGGACACTGAAGCTTTCTTT. Translation: CASSTYRGDTEAFF. The gene calls are TRBV2 and TRBJ1-1, with 8 bases lining up with TRBD1. CDR1 is SNHLY, CDR2 FYNNEI, per germline. J gave up 3 bases and V 5 bases, and 5 bases lay outside the gene matches. This CDR3 has 14 residues.

A word on this clonotype: The junction departs from germline at one end; a sequencing error may be responsible. This chain connects TRBV10-3 to TRBJ2-5, with TRBD1 matching 8 bases. Germline-derived CDR1 and CDR2 are ENHRY and SYGVKD. This CDR3 has 18 amino acids. In DNA, the CDR3 is TGTGCCAGCAGTTCGAGAAGCCGACAGGGGATTGGAGGGGAGACCCAGTACTTC. Amino acid sequence: CASSSRSRQGIGGETQYF.